This record concerns one T cell receptor (beta chain) sequence. The CDR3 is 12 amino acids. Trimming left V 7 bases short and J 0 bases short, with 4 bases between. In germline, CDR1 is MGHDK, CDR2 SYGVNS. This sample stems from a study of blood T cell repertoires in COVID-19. Only in-frame clones appear in the TCRdb table, and some are missing; sequencing was by immunoSEQ multiplex PCR. The sample lists roughly 14,000 clones, roughly 88% seen once, with approximately 28% in the top ten. The receptor comes from a woman in her fifties or sixties with active or convalescent COVID-19. The sequenced sample was peripheral blood. The chain employs TRBV25-1 and TRBJ1-3; no clear D. The CDR3 DNA reads as TGTGCCAGCACAATCTCTGGAAACACCATATATTTT. It codes for CASTISGNTIYF.